Described below is a single T cell receptor (beta chain) sequence and its context. Its antigen remains unknown. Germline CDR1 reads SGHNT; CDR2 reads YYREEE (reference sequence). The CDR3 contains 14 residues. The junction had 9 bases not matched to a gene; V was cut back by 4 bases and J by 6 bases. The data originate from a study of metastatic and nonmetastatic thyroid tumors. Study overall: The study looked at repertoires side by side in blood and in tumor or nodule tissue from malignant and benign thyroid patients.

Patients had received no treatment of any kind before thyroid surgery. In the original processing: Construction of a distant-metastasis classifier for papillary thyroid cancer relied on CDR3 differences across clinicopathological groups. TCRdb used MiXCR to call clones anew from the PCR reads. Here the V and J calls rest on TCRdb's processing, not on the authors' analysis. The data hold around 13,000 clones, with around a quarter observed a single time. Broader study findings: As reported, TCR beta diversity in blood and tumor was significantly higher in malignant thyroid tumors than in benign nodules.

The V gene is TRBV5-4, the J gene TRBJ1-1, with 7 bases that match TRBD1. This clonotype originated in a female donor with papillary thyroid cancer or a benign thyroid nodule (not recorded which). Some clones in this sample may be carry-over from other donors' samples. Sequences were obtained from blood. CDR3 bases: TGTGCCAGCAGCCCAGGGGGGGGAACTCCTGAAGCTTTCTTT. This codes for CASSPGGGTPEAFF.